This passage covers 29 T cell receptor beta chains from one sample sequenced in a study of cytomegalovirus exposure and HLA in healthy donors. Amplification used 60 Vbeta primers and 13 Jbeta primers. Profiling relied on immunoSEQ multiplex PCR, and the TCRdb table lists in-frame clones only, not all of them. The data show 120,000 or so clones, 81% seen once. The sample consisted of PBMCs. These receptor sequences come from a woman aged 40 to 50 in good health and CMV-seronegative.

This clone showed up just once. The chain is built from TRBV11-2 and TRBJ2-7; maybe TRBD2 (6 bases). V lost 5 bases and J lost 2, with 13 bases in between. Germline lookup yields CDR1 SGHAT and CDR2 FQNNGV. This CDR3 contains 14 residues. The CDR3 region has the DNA TGTGCCAGCAGCCCCGCGGGGATCACCTACGAGCAGTACTTC. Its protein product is CASSPAGITYEQYF.

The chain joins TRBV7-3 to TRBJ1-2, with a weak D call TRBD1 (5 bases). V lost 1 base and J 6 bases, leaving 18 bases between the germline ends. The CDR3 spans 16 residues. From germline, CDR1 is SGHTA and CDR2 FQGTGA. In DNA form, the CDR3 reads TGTGCCAGCAGCTTAAACGGCAGGGAGGGAGGACATGGCTACACCTTC. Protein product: CASSLNGREGGHGYTF.

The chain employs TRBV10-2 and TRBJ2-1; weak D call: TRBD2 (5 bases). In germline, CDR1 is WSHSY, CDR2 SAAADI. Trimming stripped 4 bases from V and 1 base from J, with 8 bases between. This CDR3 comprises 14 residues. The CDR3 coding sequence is TGCGCCAGCAGTGTCCGGGATTCCTACAATGAGCAGTTCTTC. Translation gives CASSVRDSYNEQFF.

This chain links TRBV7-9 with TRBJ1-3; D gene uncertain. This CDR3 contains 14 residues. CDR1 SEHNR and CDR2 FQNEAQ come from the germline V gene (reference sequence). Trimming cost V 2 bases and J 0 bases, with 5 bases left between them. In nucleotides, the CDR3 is TGTGCCAGCAGCTTATCCAGCTCTGGAAACACCATATATTTT. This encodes CASSLSSSGNTIYF. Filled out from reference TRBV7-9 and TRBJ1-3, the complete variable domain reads DTGVSQNPRHKITKRGQNVTFRCDPISEHNRLYWYRQTLGQGPEFLTYFQNEAQLEKSRLLSDRFSAERPKGSFSTLEIQRTEQGDSAMYLCASSLSSSGNTIYFGEGSWLTVV.

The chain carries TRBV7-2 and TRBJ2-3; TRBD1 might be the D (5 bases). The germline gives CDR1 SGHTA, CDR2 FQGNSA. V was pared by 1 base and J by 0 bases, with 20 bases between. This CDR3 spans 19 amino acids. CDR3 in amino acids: CASSLVAGGADLSTDTQYF. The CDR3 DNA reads TGTGCCAGCAGCTTAGTGGCAGGTGGGGCGGACCTTAGCACAGATACGCAGTATTTT.

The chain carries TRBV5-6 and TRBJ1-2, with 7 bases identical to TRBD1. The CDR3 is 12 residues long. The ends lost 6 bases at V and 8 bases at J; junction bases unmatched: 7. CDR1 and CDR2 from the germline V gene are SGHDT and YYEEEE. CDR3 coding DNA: TGTGCCAGCAAAGACAGGGTGGACGGCTACACCTTC. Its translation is CASKDRVDGYTF. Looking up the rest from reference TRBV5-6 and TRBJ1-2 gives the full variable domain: DAGVTQSPTHLIKTRGQQVTLRCSPKSGHDTVSWYQQALGQGPQFIFQYYEEEERQRGNFPDRFSGHQFPNYSSELNVNALLLGDSALYLCASKDRVDGYTFGSGTRLTVV.

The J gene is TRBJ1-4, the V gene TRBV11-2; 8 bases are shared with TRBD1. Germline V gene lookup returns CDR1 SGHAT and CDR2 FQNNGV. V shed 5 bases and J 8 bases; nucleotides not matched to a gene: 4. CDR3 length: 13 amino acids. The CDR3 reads CASSRTGSEKLFF. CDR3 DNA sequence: TGTGCCAGCAGCCGGACAGGGTCCGAAAAACTGTTTTTT.

This chain's CDR3 is CASSLRLGVEQYF. CDR3 nucleotide sequence: TGTGCCAGCAGCTTACGACTAGGTGTCGAGCAGTACTTC. The chain uses TRBV11-2 and TRBJ2-7; TRBD2 might be the D (6 bases). The germline V gene encodes CDR1 SGHAT and CDR2 FQNNGV. The CDR3 runs 13 residues. V lost 2 bases, J lost 6 bases, and 11 bases lay in between.

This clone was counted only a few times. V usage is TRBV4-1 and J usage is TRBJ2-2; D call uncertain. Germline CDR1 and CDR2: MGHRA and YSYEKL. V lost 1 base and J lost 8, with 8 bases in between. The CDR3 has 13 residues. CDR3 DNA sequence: TGCGCCAGCAGCCAAGCGCTAGTGGGGGAGCTGTTTTTT. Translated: CASSQALVGELFF.

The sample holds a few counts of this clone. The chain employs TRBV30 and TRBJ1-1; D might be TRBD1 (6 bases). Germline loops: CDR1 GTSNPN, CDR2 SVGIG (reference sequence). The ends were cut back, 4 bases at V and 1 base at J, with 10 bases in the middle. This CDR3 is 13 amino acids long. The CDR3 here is CAWTLGQNTEAFF. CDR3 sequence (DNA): TGTGCCTGGACGCTGGGACAGAACACTGAAGCTTTCTTT.

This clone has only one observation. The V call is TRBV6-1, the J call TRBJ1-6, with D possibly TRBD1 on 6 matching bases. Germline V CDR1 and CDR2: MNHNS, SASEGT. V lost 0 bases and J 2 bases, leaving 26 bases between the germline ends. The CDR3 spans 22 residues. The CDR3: CASSEAVLRGHFLYPYNSPLHF. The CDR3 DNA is TGTGCCAGCAGTGAAGCGGTCCTGAGGGGACATTTTCTTTATCCCTATAATTCACCCCTCCACTTT.

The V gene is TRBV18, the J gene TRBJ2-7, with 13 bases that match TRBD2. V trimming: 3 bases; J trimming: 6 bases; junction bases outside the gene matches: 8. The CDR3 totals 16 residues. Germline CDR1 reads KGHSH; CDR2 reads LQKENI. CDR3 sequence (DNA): TGTGCCAGCTCACCGCCGCCGGGACTAGCGGGAACCGAGCAGTACTTC. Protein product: CASSPPPGLAGTEQYF.

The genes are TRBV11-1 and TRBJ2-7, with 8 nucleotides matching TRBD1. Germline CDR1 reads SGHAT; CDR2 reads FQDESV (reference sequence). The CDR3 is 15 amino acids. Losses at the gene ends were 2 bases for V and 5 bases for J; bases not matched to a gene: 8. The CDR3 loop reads CASSLRQGAVDEQYF. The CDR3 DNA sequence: TGTGCCAGCAGCTTAAGGCAGGGGGCCGTCGACGAGCAGTACTTC.

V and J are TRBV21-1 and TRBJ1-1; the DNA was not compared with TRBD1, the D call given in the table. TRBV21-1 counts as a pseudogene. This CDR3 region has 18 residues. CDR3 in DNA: TGTGCCAGCAGCATAGTTCAGGTGAACGGGACACCGGGCACTGAAGCTTTCTTT. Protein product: CASSIVQVNGTPGTEAFF.

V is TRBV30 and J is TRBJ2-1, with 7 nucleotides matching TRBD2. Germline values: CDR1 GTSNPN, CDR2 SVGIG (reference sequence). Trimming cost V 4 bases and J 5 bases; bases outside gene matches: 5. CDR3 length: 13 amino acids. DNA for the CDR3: TGTGCCTGGACTACTGCGGGGGACAATGAGCAGTTCTTC. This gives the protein CAWTTAGDNEQFF.

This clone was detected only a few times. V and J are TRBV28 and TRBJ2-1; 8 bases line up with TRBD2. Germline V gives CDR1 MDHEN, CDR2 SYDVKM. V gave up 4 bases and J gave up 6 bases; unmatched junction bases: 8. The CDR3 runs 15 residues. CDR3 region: CASSSRTSLFNEQFF. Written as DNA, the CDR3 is TGTGCCAGCAGTTCTAGGACTAGCCTGTTCAATGAGCAGTTCTTC. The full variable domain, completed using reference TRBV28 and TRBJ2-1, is DVKVTQSSRYLVKRTGEKVFLECVQDMDHENMFWYRQDPGLGLRLIYFSYDVKMKEKGDIPEGYSVSREKKERFSLILESASTNQTSMYLCASSSRTSLFNEQFFGPGTRLTVL.

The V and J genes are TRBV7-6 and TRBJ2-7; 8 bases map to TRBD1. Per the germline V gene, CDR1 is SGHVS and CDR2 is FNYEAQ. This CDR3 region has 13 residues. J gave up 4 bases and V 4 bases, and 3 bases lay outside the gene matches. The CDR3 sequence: CASSSDRGYEQYF. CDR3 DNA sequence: TGTGCCAGCAGCTCAGACAGGGGATACGAGCAGTACTTC. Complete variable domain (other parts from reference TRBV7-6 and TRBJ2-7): GAGVSQSPRYKVTKRGQDVALRCDPISGHVSLYWYRQALGQGPEFLTYFNYEAQQDKSGLPNDRFSAERPEGSISTLTIQRTEQRDSAMYRCASSSDRGYEQYFGPGTRLTVT.

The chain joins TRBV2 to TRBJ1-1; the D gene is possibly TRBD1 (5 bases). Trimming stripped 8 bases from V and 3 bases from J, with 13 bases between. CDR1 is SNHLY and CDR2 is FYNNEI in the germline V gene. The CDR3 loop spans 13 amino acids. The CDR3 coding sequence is TGTGCCAGCTGCCTAGGGGTTGACACTGAAGCTTTCTTT. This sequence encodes CASCLGVDTEAFF.

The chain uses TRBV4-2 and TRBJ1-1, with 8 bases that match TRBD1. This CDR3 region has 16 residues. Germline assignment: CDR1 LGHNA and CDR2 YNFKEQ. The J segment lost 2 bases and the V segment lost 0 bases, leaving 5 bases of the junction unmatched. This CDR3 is CASSQDFAGGNTEAFF. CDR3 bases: TGTGCCAGCAGCCAAGATTTCGCAGGGGGCAACACTGAAGCTTTCTTT.

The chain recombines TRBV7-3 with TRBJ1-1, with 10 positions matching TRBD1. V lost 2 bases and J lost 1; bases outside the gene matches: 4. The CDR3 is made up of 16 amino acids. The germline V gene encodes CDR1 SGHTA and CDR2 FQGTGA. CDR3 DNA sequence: TGTGCCAGCAGCTTAGGGGGACAGGGGAAGAACACTGAAGCTTTCTTT. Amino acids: CASSLGGQGKNTEAFF.

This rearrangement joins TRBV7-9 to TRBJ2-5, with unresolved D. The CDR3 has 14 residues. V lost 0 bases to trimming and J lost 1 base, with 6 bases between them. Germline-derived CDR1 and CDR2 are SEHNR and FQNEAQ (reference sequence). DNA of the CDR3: TGTGCCAGCAGCTTAGCTTATCCCCAAGAGACCCAGTACTTC. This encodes CASSLAYPQETQYF.

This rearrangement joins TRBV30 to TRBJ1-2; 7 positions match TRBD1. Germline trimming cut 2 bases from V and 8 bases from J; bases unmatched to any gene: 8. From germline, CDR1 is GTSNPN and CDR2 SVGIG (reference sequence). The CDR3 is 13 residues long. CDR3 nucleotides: TGTGCCTGGAGTCTCGACAGGGCGGGCGGCTACACCTTC. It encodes CAWSLDRAGGYTF.

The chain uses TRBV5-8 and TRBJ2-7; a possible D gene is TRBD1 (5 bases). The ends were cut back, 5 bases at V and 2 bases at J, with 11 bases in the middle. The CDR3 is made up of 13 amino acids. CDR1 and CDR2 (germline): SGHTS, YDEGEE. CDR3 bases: TGTGCCAGCAGAACCAGGGTACCCTACGAGCAGTACTTC. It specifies CASRTRVPYEQYF.

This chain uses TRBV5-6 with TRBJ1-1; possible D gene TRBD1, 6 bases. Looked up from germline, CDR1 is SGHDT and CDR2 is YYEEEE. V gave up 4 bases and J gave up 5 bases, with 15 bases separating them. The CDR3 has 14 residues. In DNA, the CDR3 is TGTGCCAGCAGCCCGACTCTAAGGGGGACTGAAGCTTTCTTT. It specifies CASSPTLRGTEAFF.

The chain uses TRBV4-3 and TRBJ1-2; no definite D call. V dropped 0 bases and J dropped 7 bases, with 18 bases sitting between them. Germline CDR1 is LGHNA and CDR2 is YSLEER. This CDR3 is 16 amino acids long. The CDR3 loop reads CASSQDLVGGGVGYTF. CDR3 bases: TGCGCCAGCAGCCAAGATTTGGTCGGCGGCGGTGTTGGCTACACCTTC.

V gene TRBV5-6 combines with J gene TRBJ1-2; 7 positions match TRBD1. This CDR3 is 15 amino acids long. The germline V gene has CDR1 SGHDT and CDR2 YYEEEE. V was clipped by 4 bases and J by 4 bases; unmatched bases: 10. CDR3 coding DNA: TGTGCCAGCAGCGGGTGGGACAGCGGCTCCTATGGCTACACCTTC. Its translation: CASSGWDSGSYGYTF.

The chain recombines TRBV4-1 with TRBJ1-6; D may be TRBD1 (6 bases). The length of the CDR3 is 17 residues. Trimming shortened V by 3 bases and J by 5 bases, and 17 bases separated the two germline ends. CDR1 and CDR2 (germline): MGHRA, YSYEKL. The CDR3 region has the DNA TGCGCCAGCAGCCATTTACAGGGAGTGGCAAATAATTCACCCCTCCACTTT. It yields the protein CASSHLQGVANNSPLHF.

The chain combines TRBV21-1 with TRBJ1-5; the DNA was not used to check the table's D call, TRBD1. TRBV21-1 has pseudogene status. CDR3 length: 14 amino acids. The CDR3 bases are TGTGCCAGCAGCGACCGGGACATCAATCAGCCCCAGCATTTT. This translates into CASSDRDINQPQHF.

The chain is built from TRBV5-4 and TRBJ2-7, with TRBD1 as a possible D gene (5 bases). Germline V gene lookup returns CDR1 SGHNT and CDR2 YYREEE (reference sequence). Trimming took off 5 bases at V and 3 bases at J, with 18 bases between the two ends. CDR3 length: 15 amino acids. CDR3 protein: CASSSKSVRDYEQYF. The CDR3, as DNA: TGTGCCAGCAGTTCGAAATCTGTCAGGGACTACGAGCAGTACTTC.